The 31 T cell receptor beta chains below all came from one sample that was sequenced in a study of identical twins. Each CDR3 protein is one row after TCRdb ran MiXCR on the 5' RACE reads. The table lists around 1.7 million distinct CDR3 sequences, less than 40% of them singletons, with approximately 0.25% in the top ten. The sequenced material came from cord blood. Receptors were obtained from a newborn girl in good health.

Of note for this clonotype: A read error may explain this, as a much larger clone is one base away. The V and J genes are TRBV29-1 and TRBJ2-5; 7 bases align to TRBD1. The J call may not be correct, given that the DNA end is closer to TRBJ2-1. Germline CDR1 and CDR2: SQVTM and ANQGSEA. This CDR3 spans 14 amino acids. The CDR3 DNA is TGCAGCGTTGCCCGGACAGGCCTCCAAGAGACCCAGTTCTTC. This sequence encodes CSVARTGLQETQFF.

This CDR3 reads CAISSKPGLVPYEQYF. CDR3 coding DNA: TGTGCCATCAGTTCTAAACCGGGACTAGTCCCCTACGAGCAGTACTTC. The J gene is TRBJ2-7, the V gene TRBV10-3; 8 bases agree with TRBD2. Germline CDR1 is ENHRY and CDR2 is SYGVKD. The CDR3 covers 16 residues. V lost 5 bases, J lost 2 bases, and 11 bases stayed unmatched.

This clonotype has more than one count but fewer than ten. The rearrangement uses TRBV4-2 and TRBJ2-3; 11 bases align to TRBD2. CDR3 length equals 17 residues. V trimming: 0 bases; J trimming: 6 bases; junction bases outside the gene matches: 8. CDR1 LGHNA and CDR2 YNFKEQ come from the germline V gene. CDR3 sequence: CASSQDRVAGGPDTQYF. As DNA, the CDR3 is TGTGCCAGCAGCCAAGATAGGGTAGCGGGAGGGCCGGATACGCAGTATTTT.

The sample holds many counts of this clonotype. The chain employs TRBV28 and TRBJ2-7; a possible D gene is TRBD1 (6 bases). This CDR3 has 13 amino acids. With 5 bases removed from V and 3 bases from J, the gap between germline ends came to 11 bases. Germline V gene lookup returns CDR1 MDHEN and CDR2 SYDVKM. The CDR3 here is CASSTDRLYEQYF. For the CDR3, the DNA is TGTGCCAGCAGTACCGACAGGCTCTACGAGCAGTACTTC.

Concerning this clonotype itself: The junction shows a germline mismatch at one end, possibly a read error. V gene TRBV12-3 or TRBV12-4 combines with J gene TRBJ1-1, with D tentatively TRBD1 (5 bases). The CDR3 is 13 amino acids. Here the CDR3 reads CANSLGQSTEAFF. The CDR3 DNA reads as TGTGCCAACAGTTTAGGACAAAGCACTGAAGCTTTCTTT.

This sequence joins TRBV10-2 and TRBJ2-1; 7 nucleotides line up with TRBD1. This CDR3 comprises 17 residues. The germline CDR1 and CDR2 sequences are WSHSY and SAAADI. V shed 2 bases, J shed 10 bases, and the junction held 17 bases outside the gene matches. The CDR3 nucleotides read TGCGCCAGCAGTGAGCCCTACCCGACAGGGTTCGGCTACGAGCAGTTCTTC. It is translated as CASSEPYPTGFGYEQFF.

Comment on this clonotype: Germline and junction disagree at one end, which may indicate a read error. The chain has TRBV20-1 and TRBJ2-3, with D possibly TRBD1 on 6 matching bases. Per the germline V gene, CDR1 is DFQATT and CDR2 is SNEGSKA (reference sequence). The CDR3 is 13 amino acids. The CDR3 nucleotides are TGCAGTATTAGGACAGCCAACACAGATGCGCAGTATTTT. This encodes CSIRTANTDAQYF.

CDR3 sequence (DNA): TGCAGTGCTAGAGACCCGACAGAGCTCTACGAGCAGTACTTC. It codes for CSARDPTELYEQYF. The chain has TRBV20-1 and TRBJ2-7; maybe TRBD1 (5 bases). Germline loops: CDR1 DFQATT, CDR2 SNEGSKA (reference sequence). The CDR3 is 14 residues long. V lost 0 bases and J lost 3, with 12 bases in between.

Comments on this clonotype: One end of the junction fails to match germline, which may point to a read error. The CDR3: CASSSLAGGPGDTQYF. DNA for the CDR3: TGTGCCAGCAGTTCACTAGCGGGAGGGCCGGGAGATACGCAGTATTTT. The chain carries TRBV5-1 and TRBJ2-3; 13 bases match TRBD2. CDR1 is SGHRS and CDR2 is YFSETQ in the germline V gene. This CDR3 has 16 residues. Using reference TRBV5-1 and TRBJ2-3 for the parts outside the CDR3, the full variable domain is KAGVTQTPRYLIKTRGQQVTLSCSPISGHRSVSWYQQTPGQGLQFLFEYFSETQRNKGNFPGRFSGRQFSNSRSEMNVSTLELGDSALYLCASSSLAGGPGDTQYFGPGTRLTVL.

CDR3 coding DNA: TGTGCCAGCAGCTTCGGGCTCACTAGCGGGAGGAGCTACGAGCAGTACTTC. It yields the protein CASSFGLTSGRSYEQYF. The chain is built from TRBV7-8 and TRBJ2-7, with TRBD2 matching 12 bases. The junction had 9 bases not matched to a gene; V was cut back by 3 bases and J by 3 bases. Germline V CDR1 and CDR2: SGHVS, FQNEAQ. This CDR3 region has 17 residues.

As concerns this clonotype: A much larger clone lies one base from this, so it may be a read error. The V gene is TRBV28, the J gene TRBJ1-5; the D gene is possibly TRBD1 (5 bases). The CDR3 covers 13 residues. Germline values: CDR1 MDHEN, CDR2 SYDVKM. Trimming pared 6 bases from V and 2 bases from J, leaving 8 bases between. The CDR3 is CASRSRGNQPQHF. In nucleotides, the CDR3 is TGTGCCAGCAGATCCAGGGGCAATCAGCCCCAGCATTTT. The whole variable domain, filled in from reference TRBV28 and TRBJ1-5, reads DVKVTQSSRYLVKRTGEKVFLECVQDMDHENMFWYRQDPGLGLRLIYFSYDVKMKEKGDIPEGYSVSREKKERFSLILESASTNQTSMYLCASRSRGNQPQHFGDGTRLSIL.

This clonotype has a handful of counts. CDR3 sequence (DNA): TGCAGTGCTAGAGATTATGGGGGGGGAAGATACGAGCAGTACTTC. Encoded protein: CSARDYGGGRYEQYF. J is TRBJ2-7 and V is TRBV20-1, with TRBD2 matching 7 bases. Germline CDR1 and CDR2: DFQATT and SNEGSKA (reference sequence). The CDR3 is 15 amino acids. V was pared by 0 bases and J by 4 bases, with 9 bases of the junction left unmatched.

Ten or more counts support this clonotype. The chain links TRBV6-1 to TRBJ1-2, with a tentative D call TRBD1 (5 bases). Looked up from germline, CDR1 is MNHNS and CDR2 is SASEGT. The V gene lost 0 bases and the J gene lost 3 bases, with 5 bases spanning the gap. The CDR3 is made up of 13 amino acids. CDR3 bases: TGTGCCAGCAGTGAAGCAGGGGACTATGGCTACACCTTC. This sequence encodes CASSEAGDYGYTF.

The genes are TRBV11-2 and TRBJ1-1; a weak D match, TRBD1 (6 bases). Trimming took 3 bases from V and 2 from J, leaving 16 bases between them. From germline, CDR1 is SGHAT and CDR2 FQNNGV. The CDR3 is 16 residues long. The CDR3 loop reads CASSFTPGTTNTEAFF. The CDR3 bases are TGTGCCAGCAGCTTCACTCCCGGGACAACTAACACTGAAGCTTTCTTT.

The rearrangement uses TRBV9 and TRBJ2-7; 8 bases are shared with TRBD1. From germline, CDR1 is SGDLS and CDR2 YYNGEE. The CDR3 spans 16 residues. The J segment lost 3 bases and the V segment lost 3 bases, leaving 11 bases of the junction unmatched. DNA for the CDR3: TGTGCCAGCAGCGCCGGGACAGGAGGTCTTTTCTACGAGCAGTACTTC. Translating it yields CASSAGTGGLFYEQYF. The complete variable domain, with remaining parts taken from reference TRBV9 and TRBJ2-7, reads DSGVTQTPKHLITATGQRVTLRCSPRSGDLSVYWYQQSLDQGLQFLIQYYNGEERAKGNILERFSAQQFPDLHSELNLSSLELGDSALYFCASSAGTGGLFYEQYFGPGTRLTVT.

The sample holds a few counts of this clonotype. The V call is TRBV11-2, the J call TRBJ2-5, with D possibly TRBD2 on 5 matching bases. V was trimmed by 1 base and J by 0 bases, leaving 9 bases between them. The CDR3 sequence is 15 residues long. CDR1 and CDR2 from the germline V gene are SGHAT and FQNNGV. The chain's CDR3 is CASSLGGSYQETQYF. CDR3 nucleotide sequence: TGTGCCAGCAGCTTAGGAGGGTCGTACCAAGAGACCCAGTACTTC. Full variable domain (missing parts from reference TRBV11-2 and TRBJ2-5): EAGVAQSPRYKIIEKRQSVAFWCNPISGHATLYWYQQILGQGPKLLIQFQNNGVVDDSQLPKDRFSAERLKGVDSTLKIQPAKLEDSAVYLCASSLGGSYQETQYFGPGTRLLVL.

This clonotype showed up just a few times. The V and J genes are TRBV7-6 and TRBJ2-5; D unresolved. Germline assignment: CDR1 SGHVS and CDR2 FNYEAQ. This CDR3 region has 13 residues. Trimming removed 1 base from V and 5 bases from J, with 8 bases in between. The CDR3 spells CASSLGQVETQYF. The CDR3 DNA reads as TGTGCCAGCAGCTTAGGGCAGGTGGAGACCCAGTACTTC.

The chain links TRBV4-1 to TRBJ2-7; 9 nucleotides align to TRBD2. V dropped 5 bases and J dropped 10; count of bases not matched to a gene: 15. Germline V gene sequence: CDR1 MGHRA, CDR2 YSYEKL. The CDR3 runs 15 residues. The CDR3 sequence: CASSDLAGRRSAQYF. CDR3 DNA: TGCGCCAGCAGCGATCTAGCGGGACGGCGATCGGCCCAGTACTTC.

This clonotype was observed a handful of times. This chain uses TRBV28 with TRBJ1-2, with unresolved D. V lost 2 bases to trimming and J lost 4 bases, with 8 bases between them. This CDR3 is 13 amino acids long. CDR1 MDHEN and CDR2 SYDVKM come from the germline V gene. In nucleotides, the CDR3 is TGTGCCAGCAGTTTACACAGTCCCTATGGCTACACCTTC. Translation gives CASSLHSPYGYTF.

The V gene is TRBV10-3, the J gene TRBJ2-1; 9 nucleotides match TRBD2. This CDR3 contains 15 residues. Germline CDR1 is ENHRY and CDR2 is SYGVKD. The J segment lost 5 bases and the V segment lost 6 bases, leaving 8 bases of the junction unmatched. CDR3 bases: TGTGCCATCAGACCCCTTAGCGGGAGAGACAATGAGCAGTTCTTC. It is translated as CAIRPLSGRDNEQFF.

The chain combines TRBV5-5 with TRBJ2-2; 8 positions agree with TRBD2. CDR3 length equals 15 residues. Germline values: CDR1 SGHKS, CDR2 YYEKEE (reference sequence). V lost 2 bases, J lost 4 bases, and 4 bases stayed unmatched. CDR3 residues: CASSFGGVRTGELFF. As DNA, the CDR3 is TGTGCCAGCAGCTTCGGGGGGGTCCGCACCGGGGAGCTGTTTTTT. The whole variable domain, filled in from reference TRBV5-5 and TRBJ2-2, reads DAGVTQSPTHLIKTRGQQVTLRCSPISGHKSVSWYQQVLGQGPQFIFQYYEKEERGRGNFPDRFSARQFPNYSSELNVNALLLGDSALYLCASSFGGVRTGELFFGEGSRLTVL.

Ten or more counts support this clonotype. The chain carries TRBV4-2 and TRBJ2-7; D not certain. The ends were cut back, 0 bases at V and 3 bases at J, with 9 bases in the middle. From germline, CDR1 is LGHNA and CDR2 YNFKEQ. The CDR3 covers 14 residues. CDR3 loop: CASSQDRAGYEQYF. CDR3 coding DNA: TGTGCCAGCAGCCAAGATAGGGCTGGCTACGAGCAGTACTTC.

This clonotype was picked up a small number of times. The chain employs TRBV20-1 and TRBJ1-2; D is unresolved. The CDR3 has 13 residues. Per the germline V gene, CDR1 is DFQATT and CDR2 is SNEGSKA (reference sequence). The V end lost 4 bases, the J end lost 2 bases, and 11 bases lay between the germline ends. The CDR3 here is CSATEGSNYGYTF. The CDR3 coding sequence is TGCAGTGCTACCGAGGGCTCGAACTATGGCTACACCTTC.

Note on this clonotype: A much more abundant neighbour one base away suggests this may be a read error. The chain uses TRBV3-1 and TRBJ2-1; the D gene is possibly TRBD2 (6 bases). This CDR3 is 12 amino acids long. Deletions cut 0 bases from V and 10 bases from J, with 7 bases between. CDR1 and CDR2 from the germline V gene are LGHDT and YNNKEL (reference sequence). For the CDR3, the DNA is TGTGCCAGCAGCCAAGAGGACTACGAGCAGTTCTTC. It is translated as CASSQEDYEQFF.

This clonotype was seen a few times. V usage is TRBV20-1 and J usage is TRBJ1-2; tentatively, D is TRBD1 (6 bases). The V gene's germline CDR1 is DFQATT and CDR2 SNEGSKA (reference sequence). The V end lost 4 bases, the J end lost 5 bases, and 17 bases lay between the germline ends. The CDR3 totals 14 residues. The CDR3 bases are TGCAGTGCTACCCAAACGGGGGCGGGGTATGGCTACACCTTC. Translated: CSATQTGAGYGYTF.

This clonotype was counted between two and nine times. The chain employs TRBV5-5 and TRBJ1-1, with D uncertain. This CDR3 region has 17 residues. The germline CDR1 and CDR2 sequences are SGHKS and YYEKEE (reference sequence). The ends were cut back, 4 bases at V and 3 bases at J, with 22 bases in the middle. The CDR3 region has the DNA TGTGCCAGCAGCAAGACCGTATACAGCGACACTTACACTGAAGCTTTCTTT. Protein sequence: CASSKTVYSDTYTEAFF. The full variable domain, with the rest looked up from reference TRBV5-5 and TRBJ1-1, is DAGVTQSPTHLIKTRGQQVTLRCSPISGHKSVSWYQQVLGQGPQFIFQYYEKEERGRGNFPDRFSARQFPNYSSELNVNALLLGDSALYLCASSKTVYSDTYTEAFFGQGTRLTVV.

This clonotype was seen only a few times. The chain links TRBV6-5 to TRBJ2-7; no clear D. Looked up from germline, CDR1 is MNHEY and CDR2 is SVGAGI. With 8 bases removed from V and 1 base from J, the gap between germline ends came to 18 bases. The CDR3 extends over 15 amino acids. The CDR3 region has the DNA TGTGCCAGCCTAAGTCGGGCGAAGCAATCCTACGAGCAGTACTTC. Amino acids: CASLSRAKQSYEQYF.

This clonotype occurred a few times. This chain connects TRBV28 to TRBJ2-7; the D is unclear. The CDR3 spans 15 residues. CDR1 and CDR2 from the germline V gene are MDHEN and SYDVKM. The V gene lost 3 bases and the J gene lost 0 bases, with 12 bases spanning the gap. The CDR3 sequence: CASSLPSTISYEQYF. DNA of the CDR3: TGTGCCAGCAGTTTGCCCTCTACCATCTCCTACGAGCAGTACTTC.

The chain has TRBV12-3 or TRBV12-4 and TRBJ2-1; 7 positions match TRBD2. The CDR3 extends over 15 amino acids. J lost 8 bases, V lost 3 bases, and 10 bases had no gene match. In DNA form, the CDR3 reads TGTGCCAGCAGTTTTGGAGCGGGGCTTCGGGATGAGCAGTTCTTC. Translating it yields CASSFGAGLRDEQFF.

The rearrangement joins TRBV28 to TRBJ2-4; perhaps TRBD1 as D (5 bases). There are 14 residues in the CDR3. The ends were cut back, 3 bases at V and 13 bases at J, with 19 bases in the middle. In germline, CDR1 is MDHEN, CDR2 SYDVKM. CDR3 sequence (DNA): TGTGCCAGCAGTTTCGCCAGGGTCGGCAATGAGCAGTACTTC. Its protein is CASSFARVGNEQYF.

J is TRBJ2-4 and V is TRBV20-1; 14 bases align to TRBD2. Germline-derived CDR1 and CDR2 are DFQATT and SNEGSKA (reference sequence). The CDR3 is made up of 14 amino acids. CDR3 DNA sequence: TGCAGCGAGCCGGGACTAGCGGGGGAAAACATTCAGTACTTC. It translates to CSEPGLAGENIQYF.